The 10 T cell receptor beta chains given below trace back to one sample, sequenced in a study of T cell responses to AZD1222 COVID-19 vaccine. Repertoires were generated with immunoSEQ multiplex PCR, while TCRdb's copy carries only in-frame clones and drops some. This table has 130,000 or so clones, around 89% appearing once. This specimen was peripheral blood, taken on day 0 of AZD1222 vaccination. These receptor sequences come from an adult in good health.

The table lists this clone with a count of one. V is TRBV7-6 and J is TRBJ1-6, with a possible D match to TRBD1 (6 bases). Between the trimmed V and J ends, which lost 2 bases and 8 bases, there was a span of 13 bases. CDR1 is SGHVS, CDR2 FNYEAQ, per germline. This CDR3 has 15 residues. The CDR3 coding sequence is TGTGCCAGCAGCTTACCCCCGAACAGGGATTCACCCCTCCACTTT. Its protein product is CASSLPPNRDSPLHF.

This clone was counted a single time. V usage is TRBV12-5 and J usage is TRBJ2-5, with D tentatively TRBD1 (5 bases). Germline V lookup: CDR1 LGHNT, CDR2 FRNRAP. The CDR3 covers 14 residues. The ends were cut back, 4 bases at V and 3 bases at J, with 12 bases in the middle. CDR3 nucleotide sequence: TGTGCTAGTGGTTCTCAGGGCATAAAAGAGACCCAGTACTTC. Protein sequence: CASGSQGIKETQYF.

The V call is TRBV30, the J call TRBJ1-2; 9 nucleotides match TRBD1. Per germline, CDR1 GTSNPN and CDR2 SVGIG (reference sequence). Unmatched junction bases numbered 9, after V lost 1 base and J lost 6 bases. CDR3 length: 15 residues. For the CDR3, the DNA is TGTGCCTGGAGTGCAACGGACAGGGGACGACATGGCTACACCTTC. Translated, it gives CAWSATDRGRHGYTF.

This sequence joins TRBV9 and TRBJ2-7; 13 nucleotides align to TRBD2. This CDR3 has 16 residues. J gave up 4 bases and V 3 bases, and 7 bases lay outside the gene matches. Per the germline V gene, CDR1 is SGDLS and CDR2 is YYNGEE. The CDR3 DNA is TGTGCCAGCAGCGCGGGACTAGCGGGGCCCATGTACGAGCAGTACTTC. Protein sequence: CASSAGLAGPMYEQYF.

The chain recombines TRBV15 with TRBJ2-1; the match to TRBD1 covers 10 bases. Losses at the gene ends were 5 bases for V and 1 base for J; bases not matched to a gene: 2. The CDR3 contains 15 residues. Germline CDR1 LNHNV, CDR2 YYDKDF (reference sequence). The CDR3 DNA follows: TGTGCCACCAGCGGGGACAGGGGTTCCTACAATGAGCAGTTCTTC. Its protein is CATSGDRGSYNEQFF.

V is TRBV30 and J is TRBJ1-2, with 7 nucleotides matching TRBD1. With 5 bases clipped from V and 8 bases from J, the junction kept 5 bases outside the gene matches. The CDR3 extends over 11 amino acids. Germline V gives CDR1 GTSNPN, CDR2 SVGIG (reference sequence). CDR3 loop: CAWGRGQGYTF. The CDR3 DNA sequence: TGTGCCTGGGGCAGGGGACAGGGCTACACCTTC.

The chain uses TRBV19 and TRBJ1-2, with no clear D. The V gene's germline CDR1 is LNHDA and CDR2 SQIVND (reference sequence). The CDR3 spans 15 residues. The V end lost 6 bases, the J end lost 1 base, and 15 bases lay between the germline ends. CDR3 amino acids: CASSLQSGSNYGYTF. The CDR3 DNA reads as TGTGCCAGTAGCCTACAAAGCGGGAGTAACTATGGCTACACCTTC. Supplemented by reference TRBV19 and TRBJ1-2, the full variable domain reads DGGITQSPKYLFRKEGQNVTLSCEQNLNHDAMYWYRQDPGQGLRLIYYSQIVNDFQKGDIAEGYSVSREKKESFPLTVTSAQKNPTAFYLCASSLQSGSNYGYTFGSGTRLTVV.

This clone showed up just once. The gene calls are TRBV7-2 and TRBJ2-7; D ambiguous. There are 15 residues in the CDR3. Germline V CDR1 and CDR2: SGHTA, FQGNSA. V lost 5 bases and J 0 bases, leaving 14 bases between the germline ends. CDR3 loop: CASSQRTGSSYEQYF. CDR3 DNA: TGTGCCAGCAGCCAAAGGACGGGTAGCTCCTACGAGCAGTACTTC. Full variable domain (remainder filled in from reference TRBV7-2 and TRBJ2-7): GAGVSQSPSNKVTEKGKDVELRCDPISGHTALYWYRQSLGQGLEFLIYFQGNSAPDKSGLPSDRFSAERTGGSVSTLTIQRTQQEDSAVYLCASSQRTGSSYEQYFGPGTRLTVT.

The chain has TRBV4-2 and TRBJ1-6; TRBD1 agrees at 11 bases. The J segment lost 9 bases and the V segment lost 0 bases, leaving 4 bases of the junction unmatched. CDR3 length: 16 amino acids. Germline V gene sequence: CDR1 LGHNA, CDR2 YNFKEQ. The DNA for the CDR3 is TGTGCCAGCAGCCAAGATGAAGGACAGGGGGCTTCACCCCTCCACTTT. Encoded protein: CASSQDEGQGASPLHF.

This sequence joins TRBV30 and TRBJ2-1; TRBD1 might be the D (5 bases). The germline V gene has CDR1 GTSNPN and CDR2 SVGIG (reference sequence). Trimming removed 4 bases from V and 5 bases from J, with 15 bases in between. CDR3 size: 14 residues. CDR3 amino acids: CAWTTGDLDNEQFF. CDR3 coding DNA: TGTGCCTGGACAACAGGCGATCTAGACAATGAGCAGTTCTTC.